The 2 T cell receptor beta chains given below trace back to one sample, sequenced in a study of somatic mutations in cytotoxic T cells in rheumatoid arthritis. Assay used: immunoSEQ multiplex PCR; TCRdb lists only in-frame clones, some missing. The sample lists roughly 9,700 clones; 81% were seen once. Sequencing was carried out using CD8+ T cells sorted from blood. Every receptor here comes from a woman aged 45-65 years in good health.

This clone occurred once. The genes are TRBV19 and TRBJ2-5; TRBD1 might be the D (6 bases). This CDR3 is 14 amino acids long. Germline CDR1 and CDR2: LNHDA and SQIVND (reference sequence). Trimming shortened V by 4 bases and J by 4 bases, and 13 bases separated the two germline ends. In nucleotides, the CDR3 is TGTGCCAGTAGTACAACAGGGAATCGAGAGACCCAGTACTTC. The encoded protein is CASSTTGNRETQYF.

V gene TRBV11-2 combines with J gene TRBJ2-3; D unclear. Germline V gives CDR1 SGHAT, CDR2 FQNNGV. The length of the CDR3 is 13 residues. V lost 5 bases and J 4 bases, leaving 10 bases between the germline ends. The CDR3, as DNA: TGTGCCAGCAGCCCCTCTAGTGCAGATACGCAGTATTTT. Translation: CASSPSSADTQYF.